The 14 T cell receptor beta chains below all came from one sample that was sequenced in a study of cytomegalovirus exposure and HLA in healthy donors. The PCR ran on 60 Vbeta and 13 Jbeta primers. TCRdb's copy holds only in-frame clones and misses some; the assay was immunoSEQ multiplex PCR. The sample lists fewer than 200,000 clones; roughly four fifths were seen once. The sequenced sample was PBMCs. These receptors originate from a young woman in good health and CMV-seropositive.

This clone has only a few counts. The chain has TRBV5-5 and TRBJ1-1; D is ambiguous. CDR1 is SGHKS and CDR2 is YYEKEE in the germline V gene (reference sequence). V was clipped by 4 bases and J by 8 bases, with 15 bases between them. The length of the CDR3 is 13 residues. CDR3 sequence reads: CASSDIPSGEAFF. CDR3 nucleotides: TGTGCCAGCAGCGATATTCCTTCGGGGGAAGCTTTCTTT.

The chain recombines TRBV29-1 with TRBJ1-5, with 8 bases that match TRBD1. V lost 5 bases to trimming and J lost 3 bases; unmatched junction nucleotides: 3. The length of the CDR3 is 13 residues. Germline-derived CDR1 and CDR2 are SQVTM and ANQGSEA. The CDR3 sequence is CSVRGQDNQPQHF. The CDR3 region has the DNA TGCAGCGTTCGGGGACAGGACAATCAGCCCCAGCATTTT.

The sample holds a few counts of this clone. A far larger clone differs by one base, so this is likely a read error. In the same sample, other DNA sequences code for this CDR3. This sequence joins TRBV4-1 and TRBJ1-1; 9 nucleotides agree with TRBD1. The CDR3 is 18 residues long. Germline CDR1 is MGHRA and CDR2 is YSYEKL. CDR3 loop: CASSYGTGLVTVDTEAFF. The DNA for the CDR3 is TGCGCCAGCAGCTACGGGACAGGGTTAGTAACGGTGGACACTGAAGCTTTCTTC.

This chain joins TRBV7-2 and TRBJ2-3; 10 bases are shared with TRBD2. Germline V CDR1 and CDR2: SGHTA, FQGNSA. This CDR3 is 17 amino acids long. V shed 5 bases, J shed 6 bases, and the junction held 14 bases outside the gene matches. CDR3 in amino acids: CASSARVSSGGGDTQYF. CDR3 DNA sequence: TGTGCCAGCAGCGCGAGAGTGTCTAGCGGGGGCGGGGATACGCAGTATTTT.

Written as DNA, the CDR3 is TGTGCCAGCAGTGAAAATAGAATCTCGGACACTGAAGCTTTCTTT. The encoded protein is CASSENRISDTEAFF. The rearrangement links TRBV6-1 to TRBJ1-1; no firm D call. The V end was cut by 2 bases, the J end by 3 bases, with 13 bases between. CDR3 length: 15 amino acids. Germline loops: CDR1 MNHNS, CDR2 SASEGT.

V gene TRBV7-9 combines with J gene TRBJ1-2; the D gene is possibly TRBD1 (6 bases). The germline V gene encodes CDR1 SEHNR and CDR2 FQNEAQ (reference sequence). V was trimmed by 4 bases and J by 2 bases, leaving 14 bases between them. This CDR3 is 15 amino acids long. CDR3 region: CASSSRDTPNYGYTF. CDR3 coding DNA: TGTGCCAGCAGCTCTAGGGACACGCCAAACTATGGCTACACCTTC.

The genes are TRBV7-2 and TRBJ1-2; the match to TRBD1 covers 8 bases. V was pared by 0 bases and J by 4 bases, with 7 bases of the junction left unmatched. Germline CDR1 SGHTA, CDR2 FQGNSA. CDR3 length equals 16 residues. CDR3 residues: CASSLAPTGATYGYTF. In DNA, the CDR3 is TGTGCCAGCAGCTTAGCCCCGACAGGGGCTACCTATGGCTACACCTTC.

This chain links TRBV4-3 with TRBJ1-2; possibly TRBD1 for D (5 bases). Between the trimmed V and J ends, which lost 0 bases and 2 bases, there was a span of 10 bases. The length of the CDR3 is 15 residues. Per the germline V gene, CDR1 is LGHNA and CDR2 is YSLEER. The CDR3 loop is CASSQDTGSNYGYTF. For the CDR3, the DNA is TGCGCCAGCAGCCAAGACACAGGCTCGAACTATGGCTACACCTTC.

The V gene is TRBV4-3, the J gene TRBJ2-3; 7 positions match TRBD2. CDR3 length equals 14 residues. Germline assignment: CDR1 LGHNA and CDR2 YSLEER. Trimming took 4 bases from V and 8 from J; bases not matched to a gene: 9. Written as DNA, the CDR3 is TGCGCCAGCAGCCGCCTACTAGCGAACGGTACGCAGTATTTT. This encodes CASSRLLANGTQYF.

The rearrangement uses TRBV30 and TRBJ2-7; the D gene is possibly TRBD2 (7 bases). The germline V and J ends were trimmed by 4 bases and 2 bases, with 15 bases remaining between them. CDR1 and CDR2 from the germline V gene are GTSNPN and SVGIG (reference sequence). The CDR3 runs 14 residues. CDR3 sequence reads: CAWTKGGVAYEQYF. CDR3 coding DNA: TGTGCCTGGACCAAAGGGGGGGTGGCCTACGAGCAGTACTTC.

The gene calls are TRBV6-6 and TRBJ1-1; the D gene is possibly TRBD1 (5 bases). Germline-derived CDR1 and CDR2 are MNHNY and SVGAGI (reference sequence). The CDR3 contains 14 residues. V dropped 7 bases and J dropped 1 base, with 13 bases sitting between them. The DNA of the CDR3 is TGTGCCAGCAACCATCTCAGGGAGAACACTGAAGCTTTCTTT. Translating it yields CASNHLRENTEAFF.

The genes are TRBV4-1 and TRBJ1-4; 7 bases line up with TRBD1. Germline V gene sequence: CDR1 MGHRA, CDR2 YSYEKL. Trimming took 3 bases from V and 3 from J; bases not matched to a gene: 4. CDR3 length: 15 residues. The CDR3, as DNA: TGCGCCAGCAGCCATGACAGGGCGGCTAATGAAAAACTGTTTTTT. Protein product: CASSHDRAANEKLFF.

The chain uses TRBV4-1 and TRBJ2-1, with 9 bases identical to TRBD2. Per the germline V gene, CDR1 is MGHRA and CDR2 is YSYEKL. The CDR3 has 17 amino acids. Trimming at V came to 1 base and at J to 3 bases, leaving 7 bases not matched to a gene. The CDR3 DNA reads TGCGCCAGCAGCCAAGTATCGAGCGGGGGGATCTACAATGAGCAGTTCTTC. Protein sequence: CASSQVSSGGIYNEQFF.

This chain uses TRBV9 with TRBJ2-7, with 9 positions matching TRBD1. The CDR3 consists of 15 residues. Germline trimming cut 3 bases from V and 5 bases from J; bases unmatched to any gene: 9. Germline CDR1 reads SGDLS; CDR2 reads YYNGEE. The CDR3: CASSDSGTGFDEQYF. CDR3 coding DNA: TGTGCCAGCAGCGACTCCGGGACAGGGTTCGACGAGCAGTACTTC.